This TCR beta chain emerged from a study of blood T cell repertoires in COVID-19. As for the study in general: Some COVID-19 samples were acute and others convalescent; all came from the United States, Italy and Spain.

Only in-frame clones appear in the TCRdb table, and some are missing; sequencing was by immunoSEQ multiplex PCR. The profile shows some 140,000 clones, 65% to 80% of them singletons. The TCR sequence derives from a man older than 75 with acute or convalescent COVID-19. The sequencing sample was made of peripheral blood.

CDR3 coding DNA: TGTGCCAGCAGCTCCTGGACAGGGAGGAACATTCAGTACTTC. It specifies CASSSWTGRNIQYF. This chain connects TRBV11-1 to TRBJ2-4, with 8 positions matching TRBD1. With 4 bases clipped from V and 7 bases from J, the junction kept 6 bases outside the gene matches. This CDR3 contains 14 residues. Germline V gene data show CDR1 as SGHAT and CDR2 as FQDESV (reference sequence).